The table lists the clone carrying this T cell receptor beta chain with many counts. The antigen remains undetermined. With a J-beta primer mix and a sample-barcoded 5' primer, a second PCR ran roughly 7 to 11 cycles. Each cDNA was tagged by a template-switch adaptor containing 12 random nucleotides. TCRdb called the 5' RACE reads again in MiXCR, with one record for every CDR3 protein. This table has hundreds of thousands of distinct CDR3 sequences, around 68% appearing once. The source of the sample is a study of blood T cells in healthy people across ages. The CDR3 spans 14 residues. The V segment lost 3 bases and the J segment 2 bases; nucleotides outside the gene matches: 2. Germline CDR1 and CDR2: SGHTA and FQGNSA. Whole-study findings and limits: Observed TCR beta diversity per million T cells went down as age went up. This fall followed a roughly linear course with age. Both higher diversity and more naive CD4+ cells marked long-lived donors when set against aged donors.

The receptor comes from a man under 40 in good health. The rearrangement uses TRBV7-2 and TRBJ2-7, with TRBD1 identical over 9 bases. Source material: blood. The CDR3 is CASSLDRGPYEQYF. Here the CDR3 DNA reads TGTGCCAGCAGCTTGGACAGGGGACCCTACGAGCAGTACTTC.